This T cell receptor (beta chain) came from a study of tumor and adjacent non-tumor tissue in lung cancer. Overall study: Stage I to III disease affected about nine men and roughly 5 women aged about 31 to 76.

The library came from three nested PCR rounds adapted from ARM-PCR protocols. TCRdb re-derived calls from the multiplex PCR reads in MiXCR, one entry per CDR3 protein. The table lists about 80,000 distinct CDR3 sequences, roughly two thirds of them singletons. General observations from the study: Tumor tissue had significantly higher TCR diversity than normal lung. Top 100 clones took a larger repertoire share in normal lung.

The CDR3 loop spans 12 amino acids. Germline V lookup: CDR1 MNHNY, CDR2 SVGAGI (reference sequence). This sample's RNA came from whole unsorted tissue. This clonotype appeared a single time. Its specificity is not known. The junction differs from germline at one of its ends, possibly a read error. The material sequenced was lung tumor tissue. The clonotype originates from a woman aged 40 to 50 with non-small cell lung cancer. The gene calls are TRBV6-6 and TRBJ1-2; 7 positions agree with TRBD1. CDR3 protein: CARGGTEYDYTF. The CDR3 bases are TGTGCCAGGGGCGGGACAGAGTATGACTACACATTC.